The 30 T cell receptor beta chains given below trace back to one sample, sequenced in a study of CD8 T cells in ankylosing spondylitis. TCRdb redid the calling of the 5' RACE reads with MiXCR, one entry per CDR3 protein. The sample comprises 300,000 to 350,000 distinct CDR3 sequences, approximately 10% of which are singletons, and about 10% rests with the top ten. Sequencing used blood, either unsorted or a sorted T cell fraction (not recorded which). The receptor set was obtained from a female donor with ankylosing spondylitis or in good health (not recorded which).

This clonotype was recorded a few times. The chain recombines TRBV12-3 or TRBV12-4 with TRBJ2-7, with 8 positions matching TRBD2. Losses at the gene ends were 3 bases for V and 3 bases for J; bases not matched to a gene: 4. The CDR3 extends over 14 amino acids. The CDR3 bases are TGTGCCAGCAGTTTTGCGGGAGGTCTCTACGAGCAGTACTTC. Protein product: CASSFAGGLYEQYF.

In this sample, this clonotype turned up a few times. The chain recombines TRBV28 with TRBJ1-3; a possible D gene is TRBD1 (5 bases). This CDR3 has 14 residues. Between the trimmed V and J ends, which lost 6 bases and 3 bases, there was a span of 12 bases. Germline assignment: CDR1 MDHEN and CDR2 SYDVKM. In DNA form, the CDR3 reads TGTGCCAGCAGCCCACAGGTCCGTGGAAACACCATATATTTT. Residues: CASSPQVRGNTIYF.

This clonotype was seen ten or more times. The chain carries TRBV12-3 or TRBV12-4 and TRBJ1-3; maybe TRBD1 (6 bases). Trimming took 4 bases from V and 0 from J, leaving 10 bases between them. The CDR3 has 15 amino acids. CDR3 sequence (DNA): TGTGCCAGCAGTTCAGCAGGGGTCTCTGGAAACACCATATATTTT. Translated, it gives CASSSAGVSGNTIYF.

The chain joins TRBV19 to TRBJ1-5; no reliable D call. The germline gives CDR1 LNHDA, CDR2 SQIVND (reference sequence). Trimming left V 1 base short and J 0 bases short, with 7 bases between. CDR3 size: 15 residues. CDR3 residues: CASSIGHGSNQPQHF. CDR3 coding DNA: TGTGCCAGTAGTATAGGGCACGGTAGCAATCAGCCCCAGCATTTT.

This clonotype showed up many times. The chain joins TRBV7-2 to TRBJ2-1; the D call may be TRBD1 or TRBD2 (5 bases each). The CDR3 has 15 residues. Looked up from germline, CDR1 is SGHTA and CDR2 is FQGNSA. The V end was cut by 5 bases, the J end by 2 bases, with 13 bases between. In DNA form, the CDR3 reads TGTGCCAGCAGCGAAGCGTCGGGACCCTACAATGAGCAGTTCTTC. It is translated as CASSEASGPYNEQFF.

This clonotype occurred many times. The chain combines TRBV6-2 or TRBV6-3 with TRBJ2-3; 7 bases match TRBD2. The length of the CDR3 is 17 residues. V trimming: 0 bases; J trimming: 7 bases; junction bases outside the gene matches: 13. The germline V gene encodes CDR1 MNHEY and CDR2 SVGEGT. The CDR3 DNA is TGTGCCAGCAGTTACTCGAGGCGCGGGAGTCATCCCAATACGCAGTATTTT. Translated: CASSYSRRGSHPNTQYF.

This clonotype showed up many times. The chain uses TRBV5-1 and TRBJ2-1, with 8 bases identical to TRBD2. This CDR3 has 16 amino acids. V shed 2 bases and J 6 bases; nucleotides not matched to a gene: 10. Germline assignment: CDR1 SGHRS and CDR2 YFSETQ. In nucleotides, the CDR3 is TGCGCCAGCAGCTTCCTCCCGGGAGGGTGGGGCAATGAGCAGTTCTTC. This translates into CASSFLPGGWGNEQFF.

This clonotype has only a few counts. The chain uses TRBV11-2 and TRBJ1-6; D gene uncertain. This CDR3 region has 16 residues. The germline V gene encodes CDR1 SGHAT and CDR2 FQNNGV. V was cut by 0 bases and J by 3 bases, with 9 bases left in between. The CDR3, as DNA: TGTGCCAGCAGCTTAGAAGCGGGAGGCTATAATTCACCCCTCCACTTT. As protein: CASSLEAGGYNSPLHF.

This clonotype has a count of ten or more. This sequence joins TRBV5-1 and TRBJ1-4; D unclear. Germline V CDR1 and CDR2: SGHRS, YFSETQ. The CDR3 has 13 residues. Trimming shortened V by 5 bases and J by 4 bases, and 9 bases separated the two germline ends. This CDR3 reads CASRRRVNEKLFF. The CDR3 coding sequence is TGCGCCAGCAGACGAAGGGTTAATGAAAAACTGTTTTTT.

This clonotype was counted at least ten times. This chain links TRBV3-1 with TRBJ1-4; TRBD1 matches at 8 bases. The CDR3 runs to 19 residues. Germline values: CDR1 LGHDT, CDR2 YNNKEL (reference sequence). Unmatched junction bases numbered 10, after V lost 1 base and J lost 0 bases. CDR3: CASSQGSGRGHATNEKLFF. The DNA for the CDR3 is TGTGCCAGCAGCCAAGGATCGGGCAGGGGGCACGCAACTAATGAAAAACTGTTTTTT.

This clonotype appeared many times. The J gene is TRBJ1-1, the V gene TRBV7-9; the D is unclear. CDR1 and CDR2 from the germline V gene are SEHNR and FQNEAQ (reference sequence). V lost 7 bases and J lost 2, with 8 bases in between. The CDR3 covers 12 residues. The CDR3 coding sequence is TGTGCCAGCAACTTGTTTAACACTGAAGCTTTCTTT. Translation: CASNLFNTEAFF. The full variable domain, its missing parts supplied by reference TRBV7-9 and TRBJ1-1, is DTGVSQNPRHKITKRGQNVTFRCDPISEHNRLYWYRQTLGQGPEFLTYFQNEAQLEKSRLLSDRFSAERPKGSFSTLEIQRTEQGDSAMYLCASNLFNTEAFFGQGTRLTVV.

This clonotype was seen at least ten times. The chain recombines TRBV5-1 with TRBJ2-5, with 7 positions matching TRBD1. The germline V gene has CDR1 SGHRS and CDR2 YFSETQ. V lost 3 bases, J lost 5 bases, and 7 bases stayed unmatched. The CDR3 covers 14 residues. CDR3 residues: CASSSGQRDETQYF. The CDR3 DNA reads TGCGCCAGCAGCTCGGGACAGAGGGACGAGACCCAGTACTTC.

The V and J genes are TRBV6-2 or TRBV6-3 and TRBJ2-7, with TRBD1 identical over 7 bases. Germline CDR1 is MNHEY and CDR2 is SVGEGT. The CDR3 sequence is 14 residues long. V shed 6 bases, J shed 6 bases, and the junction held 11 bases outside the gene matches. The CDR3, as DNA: TGTGCCAGCAGCGTAATGACAGGGATCGGCGAGCAGTACTTC. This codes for CASSVMTGIGEQYF.

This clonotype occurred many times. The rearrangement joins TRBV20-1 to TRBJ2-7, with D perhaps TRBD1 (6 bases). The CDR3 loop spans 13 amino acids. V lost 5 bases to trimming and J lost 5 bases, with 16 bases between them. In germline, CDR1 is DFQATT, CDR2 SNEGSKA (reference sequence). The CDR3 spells CSALSDRIHEQYF. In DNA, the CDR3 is TGCAGTGCTCTAAGTGACAGGATCCACGAGCAGTACTTC.

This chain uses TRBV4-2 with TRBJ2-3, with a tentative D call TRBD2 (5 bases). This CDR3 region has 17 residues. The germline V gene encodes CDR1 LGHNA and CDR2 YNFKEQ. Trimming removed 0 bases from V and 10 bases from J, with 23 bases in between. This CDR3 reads CASSQDPGGSSSGAQYF. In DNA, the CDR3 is TGTGCCAGCAGCCAAGACCCAGGCGGGTCCTCCTCCGGCGCGCAGTATTTT.

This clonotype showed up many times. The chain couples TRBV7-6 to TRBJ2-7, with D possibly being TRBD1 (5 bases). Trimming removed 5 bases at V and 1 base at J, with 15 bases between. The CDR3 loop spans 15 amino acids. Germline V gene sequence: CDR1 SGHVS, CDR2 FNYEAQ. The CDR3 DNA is TGTGCCAGCAGCCCACTCCAGACAGTTTCCTACGAGCAGTACTTC. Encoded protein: CASSPLQTVSYEQYF.

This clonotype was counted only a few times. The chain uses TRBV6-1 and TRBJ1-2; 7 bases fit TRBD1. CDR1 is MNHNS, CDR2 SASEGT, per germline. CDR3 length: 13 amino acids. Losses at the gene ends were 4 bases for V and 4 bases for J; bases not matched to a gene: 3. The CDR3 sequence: CASSATGIYGYTF. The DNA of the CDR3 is TGTGCCAGCAGTGCGACAGGGATCTATGGCTACACCTTC.

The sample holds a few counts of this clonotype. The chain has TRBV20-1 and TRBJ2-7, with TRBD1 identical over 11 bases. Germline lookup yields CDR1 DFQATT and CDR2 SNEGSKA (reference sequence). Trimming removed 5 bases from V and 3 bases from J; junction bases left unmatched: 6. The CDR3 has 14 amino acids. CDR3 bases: TGCAGTGCTGGCCCCGGGACAGGGGGCTACGAGCAGTACTTC. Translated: CSAGPGTGGYEQYF.

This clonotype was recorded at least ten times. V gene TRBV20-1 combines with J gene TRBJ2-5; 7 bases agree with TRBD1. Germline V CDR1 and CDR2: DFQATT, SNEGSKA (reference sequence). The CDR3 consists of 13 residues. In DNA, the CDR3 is TGCAGGTCAGGGGGTGATGGGAAGGAGACCCAGTACTTC. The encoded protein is CRSGGDGKETQYF.

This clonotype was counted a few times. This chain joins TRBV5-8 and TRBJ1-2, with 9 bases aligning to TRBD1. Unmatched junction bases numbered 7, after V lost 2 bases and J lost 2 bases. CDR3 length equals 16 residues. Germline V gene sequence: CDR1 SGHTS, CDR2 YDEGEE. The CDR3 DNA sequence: TGTGCCAGCAGCTTCTTCAGGACAGGGGCAAACTATGGCTACACCTTC. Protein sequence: CASSFFRTGANYGYTF.

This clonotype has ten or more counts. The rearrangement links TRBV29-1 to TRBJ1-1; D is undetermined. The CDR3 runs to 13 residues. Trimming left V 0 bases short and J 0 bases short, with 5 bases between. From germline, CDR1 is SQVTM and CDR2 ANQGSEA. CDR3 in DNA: TGCAGCGTTGAAGACAGGATGAACACTGAAGCTTTCTTT. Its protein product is CSVEDRMNTEAFF.

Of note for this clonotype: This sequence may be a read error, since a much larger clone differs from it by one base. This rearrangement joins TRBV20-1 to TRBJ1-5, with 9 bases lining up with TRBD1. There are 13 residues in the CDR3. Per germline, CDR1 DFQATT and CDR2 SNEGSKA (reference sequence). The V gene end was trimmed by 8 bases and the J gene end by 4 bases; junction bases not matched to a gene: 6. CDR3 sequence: CSTLGTGNQPQHF. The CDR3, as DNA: TGCAGTACTCTAGGGACAGGGAATCAGCCCCAGCATTTT.

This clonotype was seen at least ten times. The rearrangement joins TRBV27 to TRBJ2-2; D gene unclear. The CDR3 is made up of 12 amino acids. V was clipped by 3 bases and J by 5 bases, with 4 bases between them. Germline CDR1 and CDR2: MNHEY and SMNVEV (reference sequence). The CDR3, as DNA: TGTGCCAGCAGTTTCCCGACCGGGGAGCTGTTTTTT. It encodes CASSFPTGELFF.

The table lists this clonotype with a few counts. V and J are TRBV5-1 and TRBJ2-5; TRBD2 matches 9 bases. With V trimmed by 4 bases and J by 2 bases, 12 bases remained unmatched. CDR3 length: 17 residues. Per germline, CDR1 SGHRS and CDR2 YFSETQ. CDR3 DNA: TGCGCCAGCAGCGCGGTAGTAGCGGGGGCCGCACAAGAGACCCAGTACTTC. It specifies CASSAVVAGAAQETQYF.

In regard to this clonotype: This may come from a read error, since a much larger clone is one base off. CDR3 amino acids: CAWSSGSSHPQHF. CDR3 in DNA: TGTGCCTGGAGTTCAGGGTCAAGTCACCCCCAGCATTTT. J is TRBJ1-5 and V is TRBV30; a possible D gene is TRBD1 (5 bases). The CDR3 sequence is 13 residues long. The germline gives CDR1 GTSNPN, CDR2 SVGIG (reference sequence). V was shortened by 2 bases and J by 10 bases, with 15 bases between the two germline ends.

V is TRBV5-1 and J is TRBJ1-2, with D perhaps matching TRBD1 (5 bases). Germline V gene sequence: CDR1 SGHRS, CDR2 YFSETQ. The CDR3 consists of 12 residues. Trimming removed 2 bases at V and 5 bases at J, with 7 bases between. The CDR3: CASSFDRYGYTF. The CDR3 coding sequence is TGCGCCAGCAGCTTTGACAGATATGGCTACACCTTC.

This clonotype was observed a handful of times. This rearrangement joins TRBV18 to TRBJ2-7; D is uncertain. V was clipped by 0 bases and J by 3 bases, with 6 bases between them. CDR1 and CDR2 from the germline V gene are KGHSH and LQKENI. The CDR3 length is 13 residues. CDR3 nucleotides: TGTGCCAGCTCACCACCTGTTGGCTACGAGCAGTACTTC. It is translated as CASSPPVGYEQYF.

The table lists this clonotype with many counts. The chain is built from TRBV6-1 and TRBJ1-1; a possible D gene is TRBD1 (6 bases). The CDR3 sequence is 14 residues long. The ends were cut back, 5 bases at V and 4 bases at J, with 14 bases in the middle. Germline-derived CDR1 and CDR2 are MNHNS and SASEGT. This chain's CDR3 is CASSPTGRSTEAFF. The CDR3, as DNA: TGTGCCAGCAGTCCGACAGGCAGGTCCACTGAAGCTTTCTTT.

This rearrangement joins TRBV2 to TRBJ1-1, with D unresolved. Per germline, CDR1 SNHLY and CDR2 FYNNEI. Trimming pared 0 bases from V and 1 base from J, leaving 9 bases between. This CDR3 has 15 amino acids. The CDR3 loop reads CASSEARTANTEAFF. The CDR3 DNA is TGTGCCAGCAGTGAAGCGCGAACGGCGAACACTGAAGCTTTCTTT.

CDR3 nucleotide sequence: TGTGCCATCAGGGGTTCTAGCGGCACAGATACGCAGTATTTT. This sequence encodes CAIRGSSGTDTQYF. This chain connects TRBV10-3 to TRBJ2-3; tentatively, D is TRBD2 (6 bases). CDR3 length: 14 amino acids. The germline CDR1 and CDR2 sequences are ENHRY and SYGVKD. Trimming cost V 6 bases and J 1 base, with 11 bases left between them.